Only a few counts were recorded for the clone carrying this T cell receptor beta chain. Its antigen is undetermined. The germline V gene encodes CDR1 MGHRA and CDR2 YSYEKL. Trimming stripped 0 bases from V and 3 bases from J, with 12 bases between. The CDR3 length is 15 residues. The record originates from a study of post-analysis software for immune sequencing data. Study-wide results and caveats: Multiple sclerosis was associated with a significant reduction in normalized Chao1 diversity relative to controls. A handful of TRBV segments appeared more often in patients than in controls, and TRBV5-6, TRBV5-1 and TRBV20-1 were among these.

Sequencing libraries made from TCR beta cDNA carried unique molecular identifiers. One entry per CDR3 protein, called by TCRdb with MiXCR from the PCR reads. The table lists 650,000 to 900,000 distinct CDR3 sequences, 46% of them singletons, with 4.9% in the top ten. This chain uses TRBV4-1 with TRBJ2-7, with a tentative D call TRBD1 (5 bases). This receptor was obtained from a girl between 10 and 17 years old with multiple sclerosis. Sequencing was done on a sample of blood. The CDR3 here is CASSQEGQGGYEQYF. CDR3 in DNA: TGCGCCAGCAGCCAAGAAGGCCAGGGCGGCTACGAGCAGTACTTC.